These 29 T cell receptor beta chains came from one sample sequenced in a study of CD8+ T cells in alopecia areata. This sample's treatment: oral pan-JAK inhibitor, 5-10 mg twice daily. Extracted RNA was reverse transcribed, and the resulting cDNA served as sequencing template. Measured with immunoSEQ multiplex PCR; TCRdb has only the in-frame clones, and not every one. Among about 200,000 clones listed, under 40% were seen once. The specimen was CD4+ T cells sorted from blood, collected around week 31, from a patient treated with tofacitinib. These receptors all stem from a human donor with alopecia areata.

The chain links TRBV2 to TRBJ2-2; D uncertain. CDR3 size: 13 residues. V gave up 6 bases and J gave up 8 bases, with 13 bases separating them. The V gene's germline CDR1 is SNHLY and CDR2 FYNNEI. CDR3 in amino acids: CASRWTERGELFF. The CDR3 DNA follows: TGTGCCAGCAGGTGGACGGAACGAGGGGAGCTGTTTTTT.

The J gene is TRBJ1-2, the V gene TRBV6-5; 8 bases are shared with TRBD1. The CDR3 is 15 residues long. With 4 bases clipped from V and 4 bases from J, the junction kept 8 bases outside the gene matches. Germline V gives CDR1 MNHEY, CDR2 SVGAGI. CDR3 sequence (DNA): TGTGCCAGCAGTTCCGACAGGGGAATGAGCTATGGCTACACCTTC. Translated: CASSSDRGMSYGYTF.

The genes are TRBV4-2 and TRBJ2-7, with 10 bases identical to TRBD2. The CDR3 length is 16 residues. The V and J ends lost 0 bases and 3 bases, in that order; junction bases with no gene match: 5. Germline-derived CDR1 and CDR2 are LGHNA and YNFKEQ. CDR3 nucleotide sequence: TGTGCCAGCAGCCAAGAAGGAGCTAGCGGGGGCTACGAGCAGTACTTC. Amino acids: CASSQEGASGGYEQYF.

This clone appeared a few times. This chain connects TRBV6-5 to TRBJ2-1; no definite D call. The V end was cut by 3 bases, the J end by 11 bases, with 11 bases between. This CDR3 has 12 amino acids. Per the germline V gene, CDR1 is MNHEY and CDR2 is SVGAGI. CDR3: CASSYAQDQQFF. CDR3 nucleotide sequence: TGTGCCAGCAGTTATGCCCAGGACCAGCAGTTCTTC.

J is TRBJ2-3 and V is TRBV25-1, with 8 positions matching TRBD2. With 3 bases clipped from V and 3 bases from J, the junction kept 5 bases outside the gene matches. CDR3 size: 15 residues. CDR1 is MGHDK and CDR2 is SYGVNS in the germline V gene. CDR3 DNA: TGTGCCAGCAGTGAGAGGCCTAGCGGGACAGATACGCAGTATTTT. It is translated as CASSERPSGTDTQYF.

This chain joins TRBV18 and TRBJ1-1; TRBD1 matches at 9 bases. CDR1 is KGHSH and CDR2 is LQKENI in the germline V gene. This CDR3 spans 14 amino acids. J was trimmed by 4 bases and V by 5 bases; bases with no gene match: 5. The CDR3 reads CASSSDRGLTEAFF. As DNA, the CDR3 is TGTGCCAGCTCATCGGACAGGGGACTCACTGAAGCTTTCTTT.

The gene calls are TRBV7-9 and TRBJ2-3, with 8 bases that match TRBD1. CDR1 and CDR2 from the germline V gene are SEHNR and FQNEAQ (reference sequence). The length of the CDR3 is 16 residues. V gave up 1 base and J gave up 3 bases; unmatched junction bases: 6. The CDR3 bases are TGTGCCAGCAGCTTAGGTCGGACAGGGTCGACAGATACGCAGTATTTT. It encodes CASSLGRTGSTDTQYF.

The CDR3 bases are TGTGCCTGGAGCCCAGGGTTCAACTATGGAGACACCTTC. It codes for CAWSPGFNYGDTF. This chain joins TRBV30 and TRBJ1-2; maybe TRBD1 (5 bases). The CDR3 runs to 13 residues. Trimming left V 3 bases short and J 12 bases short, with 20 bases between. Germline V CDR1 and CDR2: GTSNPN, SVGIG (reference sequence). Variable domain in full (rest from reference TRBV30 and TRBJ1-2): SQTIHQWPATLVQPVGSPLSLECTVEGTSNPNLYWYRQAAGRGLQLLFYSVGIGQISSEVPQNLSASRPQDRQFILSSKKLLLSDSGFYLCAWSPGFNYGDTFGSGTRLTVV.

This chain connects TRBV7-9 to TRBJ1-3; D is ambiguous. The CDR3 is 17 amino acids. The germline V and J ends were trimmed by 5 bases and 0 bases, with 17 bases remaining between them. CDR1 is SEHNR and CDR2 is FQNEAQ in the germline V gene (reference sequence). CDR3 bases: TGTGCCAGCAGCCAAGATCTTGCGCCAGACTCTGGAAACACCATATATTTT. It encodes CASSQDLAPDSGNTIYF. Filled out from reference TRBV7-9 and TRBJ1-3, the complete variable domain reads DTGVSQNPRHKITKRGQNVTFRCDPISEHNRLYWYRQTLGQGPEFLTYFQNEAQLEKSRLLSDRFSAERPKGSFSTLEIQRTEQGDSAMYLCASSQDLAPDSGNTIYFGEGSWLTVV.

The chain joins TRBV18 to TRBJ1-1; no clear D. Trimming shortened V by 3 bases and J by 3 bases, and 8 bases separated the two germline ends. CDR3 size: 13 residues. The V gene's germline CDR1 is KGHSH and CDR2 LQKENI. Here the CDR3 reads CASSPSYDTEAFF. In nucleotides, the CDR3 is TGTGCCAGCTCACCGTCTTATGACACTGAAGCTTTCTTT. The full variable domain, in which reference TRBV18 and TRBJ1-1 provide the parts outside the CDR3, is NAGVMQNPRHLVRRRGQEARLRCSPMKGHSHVYWYRQLPEEGLKFMVYLQKENIIDESGMPKERFSAEFPKEGPSILRIQQVVRGDSAAYFCASSPSYDTEAFFGQGTRLTVV.

This clone was counted a few times. This CDR3 reads CASSLVAQPQHF. The CDR3 DNA is TGTGCCAGCAGCTTAGTGGCTCAGCCCCAGCATTTT. The chain is built from TRBV7-8 and TRBJ1-5; D gene ambiguous. This CDR3 comprises 12 residues. Trimming removed 1 base at V and 6 bases at J, with 4 bases between. The germline gives CDR1 SGHVS, CDR2 FQNEAQ. Using reference TRBV7-8 and TRBJ1-5 for the parts outside the CDR3, the full variable domain is GAGVSQSPRYKVAKRGQDVALRCDPISGHVSLFWYQQALGQGPEFLTYFQNEAQLDKSGLPSDRFFAERPEGSVSTLKIQRTQQEDSAVYLCASSLVAQPQHFGDGTRLSIL.

This clone showed up just a few times. This chain uses TRBV29-1 with TRBJ2-7; possible D gene TRBD1, 6 bases. V was trimmed by 4 bases and J by 4 bases, leaving 14 bases between them. The CDR3 is made up of 13 amino acids. Germline V lookup: CDR1 SQVTM, CDR2 ANQGSEA. CDR3 DNA sequence: TGCAGCGTTGGACAGGTCGACCCTTACGAGCAGTACTTC. Protein product: CSVGQVDPYEQYF.

This clone has more than one count but fewer than ten. The rearrangement links TRBV30 to TRBJ2-5; D not resolved. Trimming pared 5 bases from V and 1 base from J, leaving 8 bases between. The CDR3 contains 12 residues. Per the germline V gene, CDR1 is GTSNPN and CDR2 is SVGIG (reference sequence). For the CDR3, the DNA is TGTGCCTGGGGCCTCTTCCAAGAGACCCAGTACTTC. This encodes CAWGLFQETQYF.

A few counts support this clone. The chain has TRBV14 and TRBJ2-7, with D perhaps TRBD1 (5 bases). The CDR3 is 12 amino acids. Germline CDR1 is SGHDN and CDR2 is FVKESK. The V gene lost 4 bases and the J gene lost 4 bases, with 8 bases spanning the gap. The chain's CDR3 is CASSPQVYEQYF. CDR3 DNA: TGTGCCAGCAGCCCACAGGTGTACGAGCAGTACTTC.

Many counts were recorded for this clone. The gene calls are TRBV18 and TRBJ2-7, with D possibly being TRBD2 (6 bases). The CDR3 is 15 amino acids. The germline V gene encodes CDR1 KGHSH and CDR2 LQKENI. V was clipped by 3 bases and J by 6 bases, with 18 bases between them. In nucleotides, the CDR3 is TGTGCCAGCTCACCCCTTGCCGAGCGGACTACCGAGCAGTACTTC. Its translation is CASSPLAERTTEQYF.

In its sample, this clone was seen a few times. The gene calls are TRBV19 and TRBJ2-2; TRBD1 matches at 8 bases. V shed 9 bases and J 0 bases; nucleotides not matched to a gene: 6. There are 15 residues in the CDR3. Germline V CDR1 and CDR2: LNHDA, SQIVND (reference sequence). The CDR3 loop reads CASALTGANTGELFF. CDR3 coding DNA: TGTGCCAGCGCCCTGACAGGGGCGAACACCGGGGAGCTGTTTTTT.

This rearrangement joins TRBV30 to TRBJ1-4; D is unclear. The V end was cut by 3 bases, the J end by 7 bases, with 12 bases between. The CDR3 consists of 13 residues. Germline V gives CDR1 GTSNPN, CDR2 SVGIG (reference sequence). The CDR3 DNA reads TGTGCCTGGAGGTTGGCGGCGACTGAAAAACTGTTTTTT. Protein sequence: CAWRLAATEKLFF.

The chain couples TRBV11-1 to TRBJ2-7; TRBD1 agrees at 8 bases. Per the germline V gene, CDR1 is SGHAT and CDR2 is FQDESV (reference sequence). The CDR3 length is 17 residues. The trim removed 2 bases at V and 1 base at J, leaving 10 bases unmatched. The CDR3 region has the DNA TGTGCCAGCAGCTTACCTTTTCGGACAGGGCGGTCCTACGAGCAGTACTTC. It specifies CASSLPFRTGRSYEQYF.

The rearrangement uses TRBV7-3 and TRBJ1-6; D call uncertain. Deletions cut 0 bases from V and 10 bases from J, with 10 bases between. The CDR3 contains 14 residues. CDR1 is SGHTA and CDR2 is FQGTGA in the germline V gene. The CDR3 coding sequence is TGTGCCAGCAGCTTAACGTTGGTGGGCTCACCCCTCCACTTT. Translated: CASSLTLVGSPLHF.

The chain uses TRBV12-5 and TRBJ2-7, with D possibly being TRBD2 (6 bases). The CDR3 length is 16 residues. Germline V gene lookup returns CDR1 LGHNT and CDR2 FRNRAP. V lost 0 bases to trimming and J lost 1 base, with 13 bases between them. The CDR3 DNA sequence: TGTGCTAGTGGTTTGGTACGCGGGGACGGATCCTACGAGCAGTACTTC. Its translation is CASGLVRGDGSYEQYF. Combining the CDR3 with reference TRBV12-5 and TRBJ2-7 gives the whole variable domain DARVTQTPRHKVTEMGQEVTMRCQPILGHNTVFWYRQTMMQGLELLAYFRNRAPLDDSGMPKDRFSAEMPDATLATLKIQPSEPRDSAVYFCASGLVRGDGSYEQYFGPGTRLTVT.

The V and J genes are TRBV2 and TRBJ1-5; tentative D call: TRBD1 (6 bases). In germline, CDR1 is SNHLY, CDR2 FYNNEI. Trimming pared 6 bases from V and 1 base from J, leaving 10 bases between. This CDR3 has 14 amino acids. CDR3 nucleotides: TGTGCCAGCAGCCGGGACACCAGCAATCAGCCCCAGCATTTT. Its protein product is CASSRDTSNQPQHF.

This clone showed up just a few times. The same CDR3 is also encoded by other DNA sequences in this sample. The chain employs TRBV6-5 and TRBJ1-1; D gene uncertain. Per germline, CDR1 MNHEY and CDR2 SVGAGI. This CDR3 spans 13 amino acids. Trimming cost V 2 bases and J 1 base, with 5 bases left between them. CDR3 DNA sequence: TGTGCCAGCAGTTACAGACAGAACACTGAAGCTTTCTTT. It is translated as CASSYRQNTEAFF.

This clone was counted only a few times. V gene TRBV14 combines with J gene TRBJ1-1; maybe TRBD1 (5 bases). There are 14 residues in the CDR3. The germline V gene has CDR1 SGHDN and CDR2 FVKESK. Trimming stripped 3 bases from V and 4 bases from J, with 12 bases between. The chain's CDR3 is CASSQGVRTTEAFF. CDR3 nucleotide sequence: TGTGCCAGCAGCCAGGGGGTCAGAACCACTGAAGCTTTCTTT.

The chain carries TRBV19 and TRBJ1-5, with 10 bases lining up with TRBD1. The V and J ends lost 6 bases and 2 bases, in that order; junction bases with no gene match: 4. This CDR3 comprises 15 residues. The germline CDR1 and CDR2 sequences are LNHDA and SQIVND (reference sequence). Here the CDR3 reads CASSAGTGGNQPQHF. Written as DNA, the CDR3 is TGTGCCAGTAGCGCCGGGACAGGGGGCAATCAGCCCCAGCATTTT.

CDR3 region: CASSSGERAYNEQFF. CDR3 nucleotides: TGTGCCAGCAGTTCAGGGGAGAGGGCCTACAATGAGCAGTTCTTC. V gene TRBV27 combines with J gene TRBJ2-1; D might be TRBD1 (6 bases). The V end lost 4 bases, the J end lost 2 bases, and 12 bases lay between the germline ends. The CDR3 extends over 15 amino acids. Germline V CDR1 and CDR2: MNHEY, SMNVEV (reference sequence).

The chain carries TRBV7-2 and TRBJ1-2; TRBD1 matches 12 bases. V lost 3 bases to trimming and J lost 7 bases; unmatched junction nucleotides: 3. CDR1 is SGHTA and CDR2 is FQGNSA in the germline V gene. CDR3 length: 14 amino acids. CDR3 coding DNA: TGTGCCAGCAGCTTCGGGACAGGGGGCTCTGGCTACACCTTC. Translating gives CASSFGTGGSGYTF.

This clone was seen only a few times. The chain couples TRBV2 to TRBJ2-7, with no clear D. V shed 8 bases and J shed 6 bases, with 20 bases lying between them. Germline V lookup: CDR1 SNHLY, CDR2 FYNNEI. This CDR3 is built from 14 residues. Here the CDR3 DNA reads TGTGCCAGCTCCAAAAGGATCAACAAGGGCGAGCAGTACTTC. The encoded protein is CASSKRINKGEQYF. The variable domain in full, with the rest retrieved from reference TRBV2 and TRBJ2-7, is EPEVTQTPSHQVTQMGQEVILRCVPISNHLYFYWYRQILGQKVEFLVSFYNNEISEKSEIFDDQFSVERPDGSNFTLKIRSTKLEDSAMYFCASSKRINKGEQYFGPGTRLTVT.

This clone came up many times. The gene calls are TRBV6-1 and TRBJ2-1; TRBD1 aligns across 9 bases. The CDR3 spans 15 residues. Per the germline V gene, CDR1 is MNHNS and CDR2 is SASEGT. Trimming cost V 4 bases and J 7 bases; bases outside gene matches: 8. CDR3 loop: CASSGRRDRVNEQFF. The CDR3 DNA sequence: TGTGCCAGCAGTGGCCGCCGGGACAGGGTTAATGAGCAGTTCTTC.

V usage is TRBV2 and J usage is TRBJ2-2; the match to TRBD2 covers 8 bases. The CDR3 spans 14 residues. Trimming took 6 bases from V and 8 from J; bases not matched to a gene: 8. Germline CDR1 and CDR2: SNHLY and FYNNEI. The CDR3 region has the DNA TGTGCCAGCAGCGGGACTAGAGGAACAGGGGAGCTGTTTTTT. Its translation: CASSGTRGTGELFF.